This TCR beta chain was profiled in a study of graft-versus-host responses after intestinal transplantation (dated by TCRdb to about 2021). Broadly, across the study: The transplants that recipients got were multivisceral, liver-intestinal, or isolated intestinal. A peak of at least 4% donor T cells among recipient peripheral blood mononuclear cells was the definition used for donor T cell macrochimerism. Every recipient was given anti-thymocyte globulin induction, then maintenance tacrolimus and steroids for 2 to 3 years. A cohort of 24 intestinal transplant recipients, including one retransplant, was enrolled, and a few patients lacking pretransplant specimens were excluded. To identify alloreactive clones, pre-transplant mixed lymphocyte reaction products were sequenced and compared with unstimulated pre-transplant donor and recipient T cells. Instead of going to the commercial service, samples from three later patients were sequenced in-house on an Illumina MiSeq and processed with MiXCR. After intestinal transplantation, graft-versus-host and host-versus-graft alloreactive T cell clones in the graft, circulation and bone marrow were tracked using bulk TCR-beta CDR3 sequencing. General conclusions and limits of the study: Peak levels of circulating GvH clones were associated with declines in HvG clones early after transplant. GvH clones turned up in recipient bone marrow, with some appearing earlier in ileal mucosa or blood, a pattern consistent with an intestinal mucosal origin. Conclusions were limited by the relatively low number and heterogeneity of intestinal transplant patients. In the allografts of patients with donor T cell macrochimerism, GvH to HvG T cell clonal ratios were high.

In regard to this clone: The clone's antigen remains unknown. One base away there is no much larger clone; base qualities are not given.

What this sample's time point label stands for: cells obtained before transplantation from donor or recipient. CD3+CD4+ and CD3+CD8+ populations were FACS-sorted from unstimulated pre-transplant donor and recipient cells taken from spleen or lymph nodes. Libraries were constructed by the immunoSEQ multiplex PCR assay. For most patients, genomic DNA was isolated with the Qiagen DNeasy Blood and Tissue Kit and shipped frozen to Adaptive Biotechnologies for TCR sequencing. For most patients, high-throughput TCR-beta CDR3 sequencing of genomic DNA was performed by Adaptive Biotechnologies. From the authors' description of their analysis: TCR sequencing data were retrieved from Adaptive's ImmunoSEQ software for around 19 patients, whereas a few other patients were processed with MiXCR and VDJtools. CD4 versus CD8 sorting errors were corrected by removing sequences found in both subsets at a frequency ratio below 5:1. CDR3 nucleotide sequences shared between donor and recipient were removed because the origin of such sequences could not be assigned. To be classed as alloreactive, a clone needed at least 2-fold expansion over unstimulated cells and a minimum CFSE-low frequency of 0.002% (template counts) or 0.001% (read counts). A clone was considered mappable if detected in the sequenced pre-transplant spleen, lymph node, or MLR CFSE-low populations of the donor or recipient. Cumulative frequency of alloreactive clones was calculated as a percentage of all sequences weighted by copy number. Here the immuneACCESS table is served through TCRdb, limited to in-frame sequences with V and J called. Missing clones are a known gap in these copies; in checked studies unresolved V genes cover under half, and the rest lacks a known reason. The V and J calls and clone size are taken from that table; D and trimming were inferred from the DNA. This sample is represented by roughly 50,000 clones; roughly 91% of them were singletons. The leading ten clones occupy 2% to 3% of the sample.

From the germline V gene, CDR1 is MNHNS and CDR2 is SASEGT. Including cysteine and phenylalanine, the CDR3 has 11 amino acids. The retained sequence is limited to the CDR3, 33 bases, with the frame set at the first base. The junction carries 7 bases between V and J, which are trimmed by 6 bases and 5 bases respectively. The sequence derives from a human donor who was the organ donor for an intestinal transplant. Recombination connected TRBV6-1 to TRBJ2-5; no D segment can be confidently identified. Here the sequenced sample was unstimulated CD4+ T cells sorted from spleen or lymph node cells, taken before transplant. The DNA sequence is TGTGCCAGCAGGTCCGCCGAGACCCAGTACTTC. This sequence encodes CASRSAETQYF.